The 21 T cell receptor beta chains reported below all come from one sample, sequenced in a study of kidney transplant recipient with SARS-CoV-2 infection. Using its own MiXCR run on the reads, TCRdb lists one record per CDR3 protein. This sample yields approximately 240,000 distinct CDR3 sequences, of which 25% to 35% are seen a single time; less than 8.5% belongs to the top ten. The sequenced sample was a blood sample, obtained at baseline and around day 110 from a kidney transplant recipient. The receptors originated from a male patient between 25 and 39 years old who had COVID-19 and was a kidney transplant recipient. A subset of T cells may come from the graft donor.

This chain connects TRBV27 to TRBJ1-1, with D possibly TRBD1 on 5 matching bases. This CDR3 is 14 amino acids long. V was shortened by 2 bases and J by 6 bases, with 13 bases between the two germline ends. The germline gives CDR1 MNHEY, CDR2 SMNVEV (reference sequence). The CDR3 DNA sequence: TGTGCCAGCAGTTTACTTCCAGGGCCCCCTGAAGCTTTCTTT. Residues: CASSLLPGPPEAFF.

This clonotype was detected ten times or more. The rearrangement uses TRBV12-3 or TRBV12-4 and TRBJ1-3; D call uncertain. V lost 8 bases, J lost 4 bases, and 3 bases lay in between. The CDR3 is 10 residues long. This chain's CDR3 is CASAGNTIYF. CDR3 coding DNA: TGTGCCAGCGCCGGAAACACCATATATTTT.

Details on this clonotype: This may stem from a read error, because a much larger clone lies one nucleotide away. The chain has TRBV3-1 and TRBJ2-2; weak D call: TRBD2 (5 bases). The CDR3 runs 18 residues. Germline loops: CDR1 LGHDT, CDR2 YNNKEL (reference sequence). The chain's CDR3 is CASSIMGPISGLTGEPFF. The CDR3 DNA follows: TGTGCCAGCAGCATTATGGGTCCCATTTCAGGCTTGACCGGGGAGCCGTTTTTT.

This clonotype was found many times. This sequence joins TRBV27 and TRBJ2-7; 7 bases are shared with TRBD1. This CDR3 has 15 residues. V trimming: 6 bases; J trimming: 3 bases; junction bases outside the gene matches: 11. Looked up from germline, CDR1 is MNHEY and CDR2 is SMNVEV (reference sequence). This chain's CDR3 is CASRNERDSYYEQYF. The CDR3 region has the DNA TGTGCCAGCAGAAATGAACGGGACAGCTACTACGAGCAGTACTTC.

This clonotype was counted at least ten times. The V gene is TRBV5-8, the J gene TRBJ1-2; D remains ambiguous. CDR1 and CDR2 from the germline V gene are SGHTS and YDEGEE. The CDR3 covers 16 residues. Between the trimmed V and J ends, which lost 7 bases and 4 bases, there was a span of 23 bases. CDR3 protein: CASPYIHPRKTYGYTF. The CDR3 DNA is TGTGCCAGCCCCTACATTCATCCACGAAAGACCTATGGCTACACCTTC.

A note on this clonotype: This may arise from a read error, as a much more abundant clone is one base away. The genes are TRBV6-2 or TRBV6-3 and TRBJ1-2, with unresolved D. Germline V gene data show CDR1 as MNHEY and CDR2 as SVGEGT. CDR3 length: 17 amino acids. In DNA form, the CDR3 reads TGTGCCAGCAGTGCATGCGTCTGCATCGGAAAGACCTATGGCCACACCTTC. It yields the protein CASSACVCIGKTYGHTF.

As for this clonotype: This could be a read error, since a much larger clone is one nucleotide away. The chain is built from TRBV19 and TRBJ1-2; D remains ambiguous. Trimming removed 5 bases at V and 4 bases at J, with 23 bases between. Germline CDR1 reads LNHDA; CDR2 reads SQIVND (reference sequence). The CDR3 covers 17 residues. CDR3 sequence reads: CASSRLVTHRKTYGYTF. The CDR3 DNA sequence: TGTGCCAGTAGTCGTTTGGTGACACATCGAAAGACCTATGGCTACACCTTC.

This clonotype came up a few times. This chain's CDR3 is CASSSITVNSPLHF. For the CDR3, the DNA is TGTGCCAGCAGCTCGATTACGGTTAATTCACCCCTCCACTTT. The chain combines TRBV7-9 with TRBJ1-6; no definite D call. Germline CDR1 reads SEHNR; CDR2 reads FQNEAQ (reference sequence). The ends were cut back, 4 bases at V and 6 bases at J, with 10 bases in the middle. CDR3 length: 14 residues.

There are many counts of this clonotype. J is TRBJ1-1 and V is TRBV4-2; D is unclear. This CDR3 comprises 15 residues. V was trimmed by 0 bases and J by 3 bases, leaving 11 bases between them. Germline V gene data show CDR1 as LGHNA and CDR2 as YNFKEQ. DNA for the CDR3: TGTGCCAGCAGCCAAGATGCTCGGGGTGACACTGAAGCTTTCTTT. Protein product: CASSQDARGDTEAFF.

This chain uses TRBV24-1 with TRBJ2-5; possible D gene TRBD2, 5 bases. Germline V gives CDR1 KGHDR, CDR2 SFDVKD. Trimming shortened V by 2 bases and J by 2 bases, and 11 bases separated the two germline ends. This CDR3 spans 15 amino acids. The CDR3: CATSDSRTAQETQYF. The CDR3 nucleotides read TGTGCCACCAGTGATTCTCGGACTGCTCAAGAGACCCAGTACTTC.

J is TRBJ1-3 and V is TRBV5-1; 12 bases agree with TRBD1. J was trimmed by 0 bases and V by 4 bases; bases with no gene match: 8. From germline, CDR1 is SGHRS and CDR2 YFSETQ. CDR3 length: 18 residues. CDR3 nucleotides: TGCGCCAGCAGCGGGGGACAGGGGGCCACCCTCTCTGGAAACACCATATATTTT. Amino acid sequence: CASSGGQGATLSGNTIYF.

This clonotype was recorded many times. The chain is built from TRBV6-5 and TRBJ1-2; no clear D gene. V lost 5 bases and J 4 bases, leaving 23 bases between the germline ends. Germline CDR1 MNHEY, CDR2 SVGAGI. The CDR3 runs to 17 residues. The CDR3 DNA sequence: TGTGCCAGCAGTATTCATGGGGAATGTAGAAAGACCTATGGCTACACCTTC. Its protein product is CASSIHGECRKTYGYTF.

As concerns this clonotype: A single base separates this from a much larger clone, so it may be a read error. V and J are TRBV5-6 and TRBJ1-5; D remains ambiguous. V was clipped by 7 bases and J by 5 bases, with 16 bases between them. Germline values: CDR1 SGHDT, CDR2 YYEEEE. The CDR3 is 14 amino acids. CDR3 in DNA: TGTGCCAGCGGCTCGGGAGGAGGGCATCAGCCCCAGCATTTT. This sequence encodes CASGSGGGHQPQHF.

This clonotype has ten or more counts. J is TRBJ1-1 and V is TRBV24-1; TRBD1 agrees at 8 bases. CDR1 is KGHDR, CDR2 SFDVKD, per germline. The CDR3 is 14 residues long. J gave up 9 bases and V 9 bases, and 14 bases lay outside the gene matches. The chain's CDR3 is CATATGARDGQAFF. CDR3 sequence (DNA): TGTGCCACCGCGACAGGGGCGAGGGACGGCCAAGCTTTCTTT.

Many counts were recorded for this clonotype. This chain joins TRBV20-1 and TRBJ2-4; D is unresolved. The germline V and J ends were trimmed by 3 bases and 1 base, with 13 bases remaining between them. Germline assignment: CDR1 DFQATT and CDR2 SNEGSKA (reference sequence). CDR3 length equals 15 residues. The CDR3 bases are TGCAGTGCTAGTAGCCCACCTATGGCCAAAAACATTCAGTACTTC. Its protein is CSASSPPMAKNIQYF.

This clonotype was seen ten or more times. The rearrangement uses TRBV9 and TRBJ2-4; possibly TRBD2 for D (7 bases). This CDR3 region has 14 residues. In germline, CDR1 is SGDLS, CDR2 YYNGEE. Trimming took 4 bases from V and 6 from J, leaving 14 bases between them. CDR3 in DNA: TGTGCCAGCAGCCATGGGAGGGGGGGAAACATTCAGTACTTC. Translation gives CASSHGRGGNIQYF.

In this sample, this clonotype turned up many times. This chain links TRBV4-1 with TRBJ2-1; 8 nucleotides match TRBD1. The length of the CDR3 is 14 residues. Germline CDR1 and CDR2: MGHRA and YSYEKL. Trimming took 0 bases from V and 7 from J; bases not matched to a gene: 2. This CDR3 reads CASSQEHRGNEQFF. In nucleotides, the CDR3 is TGCGCCAGCAGCCAAGAGCACAGGGGGAATGAGCAGTTCTTC.

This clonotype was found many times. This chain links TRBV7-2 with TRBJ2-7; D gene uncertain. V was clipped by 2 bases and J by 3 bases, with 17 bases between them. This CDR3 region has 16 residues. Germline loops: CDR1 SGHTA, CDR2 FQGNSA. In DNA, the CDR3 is TGTGCCAGCAGCTTAAGTCCGCCCAATGTGGGCTACGAGCAGTACTTC. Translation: CASSLSPPNVGYEQYF.

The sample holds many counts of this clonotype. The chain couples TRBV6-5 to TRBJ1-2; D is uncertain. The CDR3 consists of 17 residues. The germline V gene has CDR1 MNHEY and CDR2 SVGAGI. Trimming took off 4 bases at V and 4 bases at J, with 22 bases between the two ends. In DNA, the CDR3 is TGTGCCAGCAGTTGGAGCGTCTCTATGCGAAAGACCTATGGCTACACCTTC. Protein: CASSWSVSMRKTYGYTF.

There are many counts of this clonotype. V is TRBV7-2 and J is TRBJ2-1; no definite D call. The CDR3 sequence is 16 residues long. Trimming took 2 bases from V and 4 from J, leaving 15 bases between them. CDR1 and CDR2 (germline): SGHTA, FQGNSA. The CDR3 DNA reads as TGTGCCAGCAGCTTAACAATAGGACCCGGATACAATGAGCAGTTCTTC. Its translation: CASSLTIGPGYNEQFF.

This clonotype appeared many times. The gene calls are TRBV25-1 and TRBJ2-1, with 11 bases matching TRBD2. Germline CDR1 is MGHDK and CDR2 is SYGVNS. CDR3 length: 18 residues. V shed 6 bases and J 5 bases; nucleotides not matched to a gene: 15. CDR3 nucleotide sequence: TGTGCCAGCAGCCCCAGGTGGGATAGCGGGAGGGCCGACAATGAGCAGTTCTTC. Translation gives CASSPRWDSGRADNEQFF.